This T cell receptor beta chain was profiled in a study of CD8+ T cells in alopecia areata. Germline CDR1 is SGHDT and CDR2 is YYEEEE. CDR3 size: 13 residues. Trimming took 4 bases from V and 5 from J, leaving 12 bases between them. After isolation, RNA underwent reverse transcription to generate cDNA as the sequencing template. Profiled with immunoSEQ multiplex PCR; TCRdb holds only in-frame clones, not every one. The sample has about 150,000 clones, over 45% seen once. The sequenced sample consisted of CD4+ T cells sorted from blood. J is TRBJ2-5 and V is TRBV5-6; D is perhaps TRBD2 (6 bases). The receptor was isolated from a human donor with alopecia areata. In DNA, the CDR3 is TGTGCCAGCAGCCGTCTGGAGGGCGAGACCCAGTACTTC. Its translation: CASSRLEGETQYF.